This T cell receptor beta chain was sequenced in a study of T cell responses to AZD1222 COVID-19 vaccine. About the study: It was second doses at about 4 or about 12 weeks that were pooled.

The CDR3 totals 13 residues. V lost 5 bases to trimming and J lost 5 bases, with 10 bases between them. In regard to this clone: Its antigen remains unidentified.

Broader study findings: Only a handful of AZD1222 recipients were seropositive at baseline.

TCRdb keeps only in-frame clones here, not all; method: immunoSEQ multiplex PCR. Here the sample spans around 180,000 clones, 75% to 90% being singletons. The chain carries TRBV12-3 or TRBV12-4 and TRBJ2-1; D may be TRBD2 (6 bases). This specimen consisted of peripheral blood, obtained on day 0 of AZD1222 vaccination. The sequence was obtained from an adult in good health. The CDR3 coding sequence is TGTGCCAGCAGTGTGGGACTTAACAATGAGCAGTTCTTC. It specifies CASSVGLNNEQFF.